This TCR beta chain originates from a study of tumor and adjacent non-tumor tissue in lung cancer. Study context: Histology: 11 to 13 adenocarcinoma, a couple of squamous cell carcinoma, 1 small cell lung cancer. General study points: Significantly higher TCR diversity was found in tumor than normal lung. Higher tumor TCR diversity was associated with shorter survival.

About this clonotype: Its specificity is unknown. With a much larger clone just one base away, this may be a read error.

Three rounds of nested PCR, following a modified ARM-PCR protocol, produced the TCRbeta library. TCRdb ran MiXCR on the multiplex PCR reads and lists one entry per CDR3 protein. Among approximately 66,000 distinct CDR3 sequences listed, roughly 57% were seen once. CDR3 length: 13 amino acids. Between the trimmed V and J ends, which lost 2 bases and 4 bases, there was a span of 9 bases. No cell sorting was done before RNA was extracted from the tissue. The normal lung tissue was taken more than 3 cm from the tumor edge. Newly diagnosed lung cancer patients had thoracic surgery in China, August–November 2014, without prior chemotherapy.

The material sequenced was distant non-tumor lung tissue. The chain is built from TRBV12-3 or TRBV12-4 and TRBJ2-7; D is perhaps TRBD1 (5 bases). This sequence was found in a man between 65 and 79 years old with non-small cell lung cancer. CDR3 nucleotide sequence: TGTGCCAGCAGTTTAACAGGCTGGTACGAGCAGTACTTC. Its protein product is CASSLTGWYEQYF.